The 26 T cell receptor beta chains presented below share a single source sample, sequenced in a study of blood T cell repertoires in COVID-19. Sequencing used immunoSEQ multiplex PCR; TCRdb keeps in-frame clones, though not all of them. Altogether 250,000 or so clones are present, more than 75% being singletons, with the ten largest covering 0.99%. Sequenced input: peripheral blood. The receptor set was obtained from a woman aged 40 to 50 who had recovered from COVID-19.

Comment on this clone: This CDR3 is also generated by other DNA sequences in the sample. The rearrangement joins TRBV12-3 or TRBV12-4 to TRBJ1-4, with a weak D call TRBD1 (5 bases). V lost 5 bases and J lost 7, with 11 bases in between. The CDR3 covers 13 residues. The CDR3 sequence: CASSRGAGEKLFF. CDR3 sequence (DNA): TGTGCCAGCAGTCGCGGGGCGGGTGAAAAACTGTTTTTT.

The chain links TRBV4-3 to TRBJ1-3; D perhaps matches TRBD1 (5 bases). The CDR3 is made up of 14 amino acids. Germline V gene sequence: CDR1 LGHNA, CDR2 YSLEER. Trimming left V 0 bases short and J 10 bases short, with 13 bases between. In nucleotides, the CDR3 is TGCGCCAGCAGCCAAGATCCCCAGGGTGGGACCATATATTTT. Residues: CASSQDPQGGTIYF.

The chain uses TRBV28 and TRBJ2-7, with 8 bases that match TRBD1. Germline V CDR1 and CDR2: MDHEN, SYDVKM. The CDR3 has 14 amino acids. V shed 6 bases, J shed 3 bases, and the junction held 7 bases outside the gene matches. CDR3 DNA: TGTGCCAGCAGGGCCAGACAGGGGCTCTACGAGCAGTACTTC. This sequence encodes CASRARQGLYEQYF.

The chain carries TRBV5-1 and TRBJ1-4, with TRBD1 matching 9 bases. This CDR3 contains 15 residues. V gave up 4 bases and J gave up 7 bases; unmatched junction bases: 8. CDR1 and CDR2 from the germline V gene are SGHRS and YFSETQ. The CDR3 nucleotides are TGCGCCAGCAGCACACAGGGGGCCAGGGGTGAAAAACTGTTTTTT. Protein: CASSTQGARGEKLFF.

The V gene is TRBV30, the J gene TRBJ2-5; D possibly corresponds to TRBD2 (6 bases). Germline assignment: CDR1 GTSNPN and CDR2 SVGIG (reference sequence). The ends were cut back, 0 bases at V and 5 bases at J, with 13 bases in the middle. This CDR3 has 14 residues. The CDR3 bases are TGTGCCTGGAGTGTAAAAACTAGCTGGGAGACCCAGTACTTC. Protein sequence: CAWSVKTSWETQYF.

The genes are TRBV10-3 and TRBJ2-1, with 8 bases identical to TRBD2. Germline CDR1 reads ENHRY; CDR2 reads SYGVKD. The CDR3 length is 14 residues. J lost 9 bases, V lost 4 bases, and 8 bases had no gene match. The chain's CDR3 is CAISVGGRSAEQFF. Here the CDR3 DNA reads TGTGCCATCAGTGTGGGCGGGAGGAGTGCTGAGCAGTTCTTC.

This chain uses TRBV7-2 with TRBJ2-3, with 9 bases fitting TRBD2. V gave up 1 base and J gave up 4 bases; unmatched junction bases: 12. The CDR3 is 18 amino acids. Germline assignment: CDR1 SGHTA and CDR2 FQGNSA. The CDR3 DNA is TGTGCCAGCAGCTTAGGGTTTCACCTAGCGGGACGTCCAGATACGCAGTATTTT. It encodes CASSLGFHLAGRPDTQYF.

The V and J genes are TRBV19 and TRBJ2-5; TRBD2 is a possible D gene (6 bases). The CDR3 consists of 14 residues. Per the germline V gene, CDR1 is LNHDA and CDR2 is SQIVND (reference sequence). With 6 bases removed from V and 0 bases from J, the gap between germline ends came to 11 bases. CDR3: CASSWGVYQETQYF. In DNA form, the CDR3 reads TGTGCCAGTAGCTGGGGGGTGTACCAAGAGACCCAGTACTTC.

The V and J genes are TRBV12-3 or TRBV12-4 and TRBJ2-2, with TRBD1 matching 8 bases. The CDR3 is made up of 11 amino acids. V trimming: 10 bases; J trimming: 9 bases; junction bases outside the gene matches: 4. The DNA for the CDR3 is TGTGCCACGCGGACAGGGAGGGAGCTGTTTTTT. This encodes CATRTGRELFF.

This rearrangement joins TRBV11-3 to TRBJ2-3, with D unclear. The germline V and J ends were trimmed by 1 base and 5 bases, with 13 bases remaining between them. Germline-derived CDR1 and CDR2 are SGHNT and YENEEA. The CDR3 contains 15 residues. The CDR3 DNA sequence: TGTGCCAGCAGCTTAGGTGCAGACCGGAGAGATACGCAGTATTTT. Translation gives CASSLGADRRDTQYF.

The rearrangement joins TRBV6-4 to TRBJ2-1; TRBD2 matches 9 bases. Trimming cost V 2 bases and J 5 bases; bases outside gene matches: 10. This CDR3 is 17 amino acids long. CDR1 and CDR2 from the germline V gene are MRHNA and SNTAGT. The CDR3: CASSDRGGTSSNNEQFF. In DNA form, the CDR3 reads TGTGCCAGCAGTGACCGGGGGGGGACTAGCAGCAACAATGAGCAGTTCTTC.

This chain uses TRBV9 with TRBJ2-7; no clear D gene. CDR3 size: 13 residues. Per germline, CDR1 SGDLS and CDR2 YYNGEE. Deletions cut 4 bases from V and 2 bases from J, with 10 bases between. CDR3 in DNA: TGTGCCAGCAGCCCAGCCCGGGCCTACGAGCAGTACTTC. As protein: CASSPARAYEQYF.

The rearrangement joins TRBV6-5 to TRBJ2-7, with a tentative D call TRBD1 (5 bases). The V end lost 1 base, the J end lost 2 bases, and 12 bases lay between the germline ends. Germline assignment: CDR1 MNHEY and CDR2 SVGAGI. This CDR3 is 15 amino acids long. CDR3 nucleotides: TGTGCCAGCAGTTACTTTGGGGCAGGACCCTACGAGCAGTACTTC. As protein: CASSYFGAGPYEQYF.

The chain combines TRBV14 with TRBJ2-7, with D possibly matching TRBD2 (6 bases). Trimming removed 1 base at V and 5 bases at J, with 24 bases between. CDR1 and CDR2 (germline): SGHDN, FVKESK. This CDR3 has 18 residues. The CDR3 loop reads CASSQVPGWTRDSNEQYF. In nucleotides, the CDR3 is TGTGCCAGCAGCCAAGTTCCCGGGTGGACAAGGGACTCTAACGAGCAGTACTTC.

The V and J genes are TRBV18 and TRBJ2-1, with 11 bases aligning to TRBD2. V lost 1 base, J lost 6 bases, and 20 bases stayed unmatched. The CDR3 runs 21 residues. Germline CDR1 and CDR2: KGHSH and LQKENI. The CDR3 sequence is CASSPHKTSGMVVGRSNEQFF. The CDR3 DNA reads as TGTGCCAGCTCACCACACAAGACTAGCGGGATGGTAGTGGGGAGGTCCAATGAGCAGTTCTTC.

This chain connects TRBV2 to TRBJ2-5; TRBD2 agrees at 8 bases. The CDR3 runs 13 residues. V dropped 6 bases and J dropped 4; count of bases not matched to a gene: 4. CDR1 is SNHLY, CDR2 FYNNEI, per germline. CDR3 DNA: TGTGCCAGCAGGACCGGGGGGGGAGAGACCCAGTACTTC. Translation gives CASRTGGGETQYF. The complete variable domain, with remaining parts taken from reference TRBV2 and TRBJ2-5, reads EPEVTQTPSHQVTQMGQEVILRCVPISNHLYFYWYRQILGQKVEFLVSFYNNEISEKSEIFDDQFSVERPDGSNFTLKIRSTKLEDSAMYFCASRTGGGETQYFGPGTRLLVL.

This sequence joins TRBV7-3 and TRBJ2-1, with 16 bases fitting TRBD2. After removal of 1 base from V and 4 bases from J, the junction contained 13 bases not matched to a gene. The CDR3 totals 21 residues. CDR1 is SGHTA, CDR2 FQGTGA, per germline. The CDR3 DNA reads TGTGCCAGCAGCTTAAGGCCCCCGGGACTAGCGGGAGGGGTTCGGTACAATGAGCAGTTCTTC. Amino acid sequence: CASSLRPPGLAGGVRYNEQFF. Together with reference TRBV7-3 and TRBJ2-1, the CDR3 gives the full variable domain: GAGVSQTPSNKVTEKGKYVELRCDPISGHTALYWYRQSLGQGPEFLIYFQGTGAADDSGLPNDRFFAVRPEGSVSTLKIQRTERGDSAVYLCASSLRPPGLAGGVRYNEQFFGPGTRLTVL.

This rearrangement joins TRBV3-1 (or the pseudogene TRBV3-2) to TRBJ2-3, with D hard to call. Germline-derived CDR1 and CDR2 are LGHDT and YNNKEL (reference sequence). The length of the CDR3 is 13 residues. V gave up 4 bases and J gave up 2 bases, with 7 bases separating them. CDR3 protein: CASSPQFTDTQYF. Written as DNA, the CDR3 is TGTGCCAGCAGCCCCCAATTCACAGATACGCAGTATTTT.

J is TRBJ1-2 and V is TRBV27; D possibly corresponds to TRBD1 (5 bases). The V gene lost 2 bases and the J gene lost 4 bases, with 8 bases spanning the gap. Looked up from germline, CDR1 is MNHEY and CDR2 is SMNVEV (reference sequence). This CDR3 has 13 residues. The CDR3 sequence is CASSLQGGYGYTF. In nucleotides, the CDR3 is TGTGCCAGCAGTTTACAGGGTGGCTATGGCTACACCTTC.

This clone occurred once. As DNA, the CDR3 is TGTGCCAGCAGCCCCGTGGGCTTGTTGCTCTCTGGGGCCAACGTCCTGACTTTC. Amino acid sequence: CASSPVGLLLSGANVLTF. The rearrangement joins TRBV14 to TRBJ2-6; no firm D call. Germline-derived CDR1 and CDR2 are SGHDN and FVKESK. V lost 4 bases and J lost 0, with 16 bases in between. The length of the CDR3 is 18 residues.

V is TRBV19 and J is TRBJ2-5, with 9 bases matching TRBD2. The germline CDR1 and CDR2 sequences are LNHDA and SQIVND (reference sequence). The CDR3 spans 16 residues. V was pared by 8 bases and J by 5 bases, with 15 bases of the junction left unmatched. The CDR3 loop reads CASRPASGIERETQYF. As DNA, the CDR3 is TGTGCCAGTCGGCCTGCTAGCGGGATAGAAAGGGAGACCCAGTACTTC.

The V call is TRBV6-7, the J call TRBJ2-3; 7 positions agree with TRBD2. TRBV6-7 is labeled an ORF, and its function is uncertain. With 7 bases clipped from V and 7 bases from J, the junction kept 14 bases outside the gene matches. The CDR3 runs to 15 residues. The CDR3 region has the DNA TGTGCCAGCACCCGTAGCGGGTCGTTGGGGCATACGCAGTATTTT. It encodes CASTRSGSLGHTQYF.

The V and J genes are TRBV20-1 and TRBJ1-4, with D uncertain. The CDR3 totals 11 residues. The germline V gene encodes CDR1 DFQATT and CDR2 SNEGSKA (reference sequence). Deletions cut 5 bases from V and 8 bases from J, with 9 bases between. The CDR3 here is CSAAAGEKLFF. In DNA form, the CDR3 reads TGCAGTGCTGCCGCGGGGGAAAAACTGTTTTTT.

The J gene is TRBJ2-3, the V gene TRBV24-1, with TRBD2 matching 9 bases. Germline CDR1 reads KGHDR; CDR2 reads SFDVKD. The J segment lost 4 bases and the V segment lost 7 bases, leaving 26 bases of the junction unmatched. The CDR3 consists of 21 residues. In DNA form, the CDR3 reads TGTGCCACCAGCAACACTGGACGTCCGACCAAGCGGGAGGAGCGAGCAGATACGCAGTATTTT. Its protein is CATSNTGRPTKREERADTQYF.

CDR3 sequence (DNA): TGTGCCAGCAGTTCCCAGGGGAGAGGGAACACTGAAGCTTTCTTT. It encodes CASSSQGRGNTEAFF. The V call is TRBV27, the J call TRBJ1-1, with D possibly TRBD1 on 6 matching bases. Germline CDR1 and CDR2: MNHEY and SMNVEV (reference sequence). Trimming removed 4 bases from V and 1 base from J, with 13 bases in between. The CDR3 has 15 residues.

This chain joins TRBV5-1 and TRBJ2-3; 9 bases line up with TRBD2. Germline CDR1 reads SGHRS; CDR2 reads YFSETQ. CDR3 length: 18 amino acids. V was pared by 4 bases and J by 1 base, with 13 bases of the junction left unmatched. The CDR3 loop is CASSPQGREGRGTDTQYF. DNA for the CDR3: TGCGCCAGCAGCCCCCAAGGGCGGGAGGGCCGGGGCACAGATACGCAGTATTTT.